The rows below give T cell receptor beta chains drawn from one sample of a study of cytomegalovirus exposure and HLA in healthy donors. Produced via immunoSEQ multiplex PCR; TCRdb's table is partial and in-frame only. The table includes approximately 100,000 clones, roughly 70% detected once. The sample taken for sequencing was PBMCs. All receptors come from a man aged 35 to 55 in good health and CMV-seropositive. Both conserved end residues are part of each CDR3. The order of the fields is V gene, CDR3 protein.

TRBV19,CASGGVHEQFF
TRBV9,CASSVGGTGEETQYF
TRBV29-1,CSVGGTSGSKTQYF
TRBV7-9,CASSLRGSNQPQHF
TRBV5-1,CASSHAGTLSYEQYF
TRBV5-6,CASSLPQSTYAEGYTF
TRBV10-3,CAISESAHSTGELFF
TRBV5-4,CASSLDYGYEQYF
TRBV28,CASSLKGGSGYTF
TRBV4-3,CASSQGKAGDTDTQYF
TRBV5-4,CASSLGVYRRNTEAFF
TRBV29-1,CSARGGGTEQYF
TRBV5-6,CASSSQAPELFF
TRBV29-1,CSVESGMNTEAFF
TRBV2,CARQGLSLMNTEAFF
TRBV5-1,CASRPDLGVRPQHF
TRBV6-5,CASRMGQNYGYTF
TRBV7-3,CASSFAGQGAGDIQYF
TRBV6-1,CASSGGQINQPQHF
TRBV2,CASGPGVEQYF
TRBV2,CASSGSGYEQYF
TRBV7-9,CASSLAGGAGYTF
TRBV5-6,CASTVTSGNEQFF
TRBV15,CATSSTRDWTLNTEAFF
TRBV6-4,CASSDSEYNEQFF
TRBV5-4,CASSLAAQEGSGYTF
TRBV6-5,CASSWSLAGVNEQFF
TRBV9,CASSALGLAGGGVQFF
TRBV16,CASSQRTGGSYNEQFF
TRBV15,CATSRDLAVGRTEAFF
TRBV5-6,CASSPDRGVGSGYEQYF
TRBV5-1,CASSLELAGGADTQYF
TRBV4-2,CASSRFPGDNEKLFF
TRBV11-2,CASSQQGPGWEQYF
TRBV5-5,CASSLYAYGEAFF
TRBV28,CASSWLGGAQPQHF
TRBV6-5,CASSQTRGETQYF
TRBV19,CASSGGQGYGGELFF
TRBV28,CASSWDRENSNQPQHF
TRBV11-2,CASSFGGGPETQYF
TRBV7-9,CASSFQGGGEQYF
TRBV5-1,CASQSFLSSYEQYF
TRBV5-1,CASSYSGPQGGGYTF
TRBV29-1,CSVEKRDRNTEAFF
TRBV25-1,CASVGTGGYEQYF
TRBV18,CASSQTDRGNGAFF